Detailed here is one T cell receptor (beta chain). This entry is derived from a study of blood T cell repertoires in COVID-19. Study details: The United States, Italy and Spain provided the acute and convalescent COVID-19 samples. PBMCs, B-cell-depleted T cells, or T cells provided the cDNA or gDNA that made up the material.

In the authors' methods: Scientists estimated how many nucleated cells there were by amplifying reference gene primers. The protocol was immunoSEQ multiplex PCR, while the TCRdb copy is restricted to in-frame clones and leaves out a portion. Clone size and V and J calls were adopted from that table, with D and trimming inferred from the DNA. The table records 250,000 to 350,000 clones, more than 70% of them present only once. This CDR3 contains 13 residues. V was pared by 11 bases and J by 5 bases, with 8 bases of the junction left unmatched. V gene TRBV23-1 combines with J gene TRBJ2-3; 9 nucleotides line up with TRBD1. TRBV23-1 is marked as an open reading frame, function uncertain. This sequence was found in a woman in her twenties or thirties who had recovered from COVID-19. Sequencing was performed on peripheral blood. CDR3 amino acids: CAGGTGCGDTQYF. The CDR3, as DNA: TGCGCCGGCGGGACAGGGTGCGGAGATACGCAGTATTTT.